This TCR beta chain was captured in a study of blood T cell repertoires in COVID-19. About the research overall: The analysed material was cDNA or gDNA that came from T cells, B-cell-depleted T cells, or PBMCs.

Germline trimming cut 5 bases from V and 2 bases from J; bases unmatched to any gene: 6. CDR3 size: 16 residues. Per germline, CDR1 SEHNR and CDR2 FQNEAQ (reference sequence). This clone was recorded only once. Authors' processing steps: How many nucleated cells were present was estimated from reference gene primer amplification. Here immunoSEQ multiplex PCR was the method, and the copy in TCRdb shows in-frame clones only, minus some. The DNA gave D and trimming, while V, J and clone size come from that table. The table shows a few hundred thousand clones, with more than 70% occurring only once. This sequence joins TRBV7-9 and TRBJ1-3; TRBD1 matches at 10 bases. The sequenced sample was peripheral blood. The source of this sequence is a woman in her late teens or twenties with acute or convalescent COVID-19. CDR3 sequence: CASSAAGTGAGNTIYF. CDR3 in DNA: TGTGCCAGCAGCGCAGCCGGGACAGGGGCTGGAAACACCATATATTTT.